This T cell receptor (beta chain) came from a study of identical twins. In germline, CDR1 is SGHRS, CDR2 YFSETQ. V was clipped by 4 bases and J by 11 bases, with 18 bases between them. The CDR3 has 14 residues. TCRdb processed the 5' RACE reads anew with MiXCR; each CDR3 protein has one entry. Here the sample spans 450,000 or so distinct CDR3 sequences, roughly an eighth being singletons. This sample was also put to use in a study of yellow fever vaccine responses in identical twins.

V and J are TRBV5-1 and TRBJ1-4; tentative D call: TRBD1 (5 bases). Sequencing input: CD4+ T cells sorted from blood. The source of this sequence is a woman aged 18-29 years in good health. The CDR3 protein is CASSPGTLNGKLFF. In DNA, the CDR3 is TGCGCCAGCAGCCCCGGGACGCTGAATGGGAAACTGTTTTTT.